The 30 T cell receptor beta chains given below trace back to one sample, sequenced in a study of T cell changes during pregnancy in multiple sclerosis. Produced via immunoSEQ multiplex PCR; TCRdb's table is partial and in-frame only. Of roughly 38,000 clones listed, about 92% are singletons. Sequences were derived from CD4+ T cells from peripheral blood mononuclear cells, sampled in the third trimester of pregnancy. Every receptor here comes from a female donor with multiple sclerosis, enrolled in a pregnancy study.

The V call is TRBV9, the J call TRBJ2-6; tentatively, D is TRBD2 (5 bases). The CDR3 loop spans 16 amino acids. V dropped 6 bases and J dropped 0 bases, with 13 bases sitting between them. Germline lookup yields CDR1 SGDLS and CDR2 YYNGEE. The DNA for the CDR3 is TGTGCCAGCACCTATCGGGAAAACTCTGGGGCCAACGTCCTGACTTTC. Translated, it gives CASTYRENSGANVLTF. Together with reference TRBV9 and TRBJ2-6, the CDR3 gives the full variable domain: DSGVTQTPKHLITATGQRVTLRCSPRSGDLSVYWYQQSLDQGLQFLIQYYNGEERAKGNILERFSAQQFPDLHSELNLSSLELGDSALYFCASTYRENSGANVLTFGAGSRLTVL.

V and J are TRBV15 and TRBJ2-5, with D perhaps TRBD1 (6 bases). This CDR3 region has 19 residues. V was cut by 1 base and J by 5 bases, with 26 bases left in between. The germline V gene encodes CDR1 LNHNV and CDR2 YYDKDF (reference sequence). The CDR3 DNA reads TGTGCCACCAGCAGAGGGCCTAGTTTACCTGGACAGTTACGGGAGACCCAGTACTTC. Its translation: CATSRGPSLPGQLRETQYF. The full variable domain, its missing parts supplied by reference TRBV15 and TRBJ2-5, is DAMVIQNPRYQVTQFGKPVTLSCSQTLNHNVMYWYQQKSSQAPKLLFHYYDKDFNNEADTPDNFQSRRPNTSFCFLDIRSPGLGDTAMYLCATSRGPSLPGQLRETQYFGPGTRLLVL.

V and J are TRBV10-3 and TRBJ2-7, with 7 bases aligning to TRBD1. The CDR3 is 13 residues long. Germline lookup yields CDR1 ENHRY and CDR2 SYGVKD. Trimming at V came to 5 bases and at J to 2 bases, leaving 3 bases not matched to a gene. Here the CDR3 reads CAISTGTAYEQYF. DNA for the CDR3: TGTGCCATCAGTACCGGGACAGCCTACGAGCAGTACTTC.

This clone occurred once. The chain links TRBV6-1 to TRBJ2-7, with 12 bases aligning to TRBD2. CDR3 length: 15 amino acids. J gave up 2 bases and V 7 bases, and 6 bases lay outside the gene matches. The germline gives CDR1 MNHNS, CDR2 SASEGT. The CDR3 reads CASTLGLAGTYEQYF. DNA for the CDR3: TGTGCCAGCACCCTCGGACTAGCGGGGACCTACGAGCAGTACTTC.

The V call is TRBV27, the J call TRBJ2-5, with 9 bases that match TRBD1. With V trimmed by 2 bases and J by 4 bases, 8 bases remained unmatched. The CDR3 has 16 amino acids. Germline CDR1 MNHEY, CDR2 SMNVEV (reference sequence). CDR3 in DNA: TGTGCCAGCAGTTTAGCGCCAAACAGGGGGCGAGAGACCCAGTACTTC. This encodes CASSLAPNRGRETQYF.

The J gene is TRBJ2-5, the V gene TRBV7-6, with TRBD1 matching 9 bases. The CDR3 has 16 residues. Germline CDR1 SGHVS, CDR2 FNYEAQ. With 5 bases clipped from V and 3 bases from J, the junction kept 10 bases outside the gene matches. This CDR3 reads CASSLNLQGAEETQYF. The CDR3 DNA is TGTGCCAGCAGCCTCAACCTACAGGGGGCCGAAGAGACCCAGTACTTC.

The rearrangement links TRBV5-4 to TRBJ1-4; TRBD1 matches at 7 bases. CDR1 is SGHNT, CDR2 YYREEE, per germline (reference sequence). V lost 2 bases to trimming and J lost 4 bases; unmatched junction nucleotides: 5. CDR3 size: 15 residues. The CDR3 sequence: CASSLRTGVNEKLFF. In DNA form, the CDR3 reads TGTGCCAGCAGCTTACGGACAGGTGTTAATGAAAAACTGTTTTTT. Using reference TRBV5-4 and TRBJ1-4 for the parts outside the CDR3, the full variable domain is ETGVTQSPTHLIKTRGQQVTLRCSSQSGHNTVSWYQQALGQGPQFIFQYYREEENGRGNFPPRFSGLQFPNYSSELNVNALELDDSALYLCASSLRTGVNEKLFFGSGTQLSVL.

This chain joins TRBV7-9 and TRBJ2-7, with D hard to call. The CDR3 has 13 amino acids. The V end lost 5 bases, the J end lost 0 bases, and 8 bases lay between the germline ends. Germline CDR1 is SEHNR and CDR2 is FQNEAQ (reference sequence). In nucleotides, the CDR3 is TGTGCCAGCAGCCCCCGAGCCTCCTACGAGCAGTACTTC. Translated, it gives CASSPRASYEQYF.

The chain employs TRBV25-1 and TRBJ2-3; D is perhaps TRBD1 (5 bases). V lost 7 bases and J lost 0, with 20 bases in between. Germline CDR1 is MGHDK and CDR2 is SYGVNS. This CDR3 has 17 amino acids. CDR3 region: CASNGAVSESSTDTQYF. The DNA for the CDR3 is TGTGCCAGCAATGGGGCAGTATCCGAGTCTAGCACAGATACGCAGTATTTT.

This clone was picked up one time. V gene TRBV28 combines with J gene TRBJ2-1, with D perhaps TRBD2 (5 bases). This CDR3 is built from 14 residues. Trimming removed 5 bases at V and 2 bases at J, with 10 bases between. Looked up from germline, CDR1 is MDHEN and CDR2 is SYDVKM. CDR3 protein: CASSTTNTYNEQFF. CDR3 DNA: TGTGCCAGCAGTACGACTAACACCTACAATGAGCAGTTCTTC.

This chain joins TRBV14 and TRBJ2-3, with TRBD1 as a possible D gene (6 bases). V lost 6 bases to trimming and J lost 6 bases, with 13 bases between them. Germline V gene data show CDR1 as SGHDN and CDR2 as FVKESK. CDR3 length: 13 amino acids. The CDR3 reads CASSLIQGDTQYF. The CDR3 nucleotides read TGTGCCAGCAGTCTAATTCAGGGGGATACGCAGTATTTT.

V gene TRBV11-2 combines with J gene TRBJ2-7; 13 bases match TRBD2. The CDR3 runs to 13 residues. V lost 6 bases and J lost 6; bases outside the gene matches: 2. Germline V gives CDR1 SGHAT, CDR2 FQNNGV. For the CDR3, the DNA is TGTGCCAGCAGGCGACTAGCGGGAGGCGAGCAGTACTTC. Protein sequence: CASRRLAGGEQYF.

About this clone itself: A junction end diverges from the germline sequence, so it may reflect a read error. The same CDR3 also results from other DNA sequences found in this sample. This chain joins TRBV10-3 and TRBJ1-6; D is possibly TRBD1 (5 bases). Germline CDR1 is ENHRY and CDR2 is SYGVKD. The CDR3 loop spans 14 amino acids. As DNA, the CDR3 is TGTGCCATCAGTGAGATGGGGGGTCGGTCACCTCTCCACTTT. Amino acids: CAISEMGGRSPLHF.

The chain employs TRBV11-2 and TRBJ2-3; the D gene is possibly TRBD2 (7 bases). The V gene lost 3 bases and the J gene lost 1 base, with 14 bases spanning the gap. There are 16 residues in the CDR3. Per the germline V gene, CDR1 is SGHAT and CDR2 is FQNNGV. In DNA form, the CDR3 reads TGTGCCAGCAGCTTCCGGGGGGCCTGGGGCACAGATACGCAGTATTTT. This gives the protein CASSFRGAWGTDTQYF.

The genes are TRBV7-2 and TRBJ1-1; D remains ambiguous. CDR1 is SGHTA, CDR2 FQGNSA, per germline. V was clipped by 0 bases and J by 1 base, with 9 bases between them. The CDR3 covers 15 residues. DNA of the CDR3: TGTGCCAGCAGCTTAGCGAGGTGGCAGAACACTGAAGCTTTCTTT. This gives the protein CASSLARWQNTEAFF.

The chain has TRBV2 and TRBJ1-5, with TRBD1 as a possible D gene (6 bases). This CDR3 has 13 amino acids. The V end lost 6 bases, the J end lost 3 bases, and 9 bases lay between the germline ends. Germline V gives CDR1 SNHLY, CDR2 FYNNEI. In DNA form, the CDR3 reads TGTGCCAGCAGCCGGGACACCAATCAGCCCCAGCATTTT. Its translation: CASSRDTNQPQHF.

This sequence joins TRBV7-7 and TRBJ2-5; 7 bases fit TRBD1. Germline CDR1 SSHAT, CDR2 FNYEAQ (reference sequence). V gave up 1 base and J gave up 4 bases; unmatched junction bases: 0. The CDR3 is 13 residues long. CDR3 nucleotides: TGTGCCAGCAGCTTAGACAGGGGAGAGACCCAGTACTTC. Translation gives CASSLDRGETQYF.

This sequence joins TRBV6-1 and TRBJ2-7; TRBD2 aligns across 9 bases. V shed 4 bases, J shed 1 base, and the junction held 2 bases outside the gene matches. The CDR3 is 14 amino acids. Germline V gives CDR1 MNHNS, CDR2 SASEGT. The CDR3 reads CASSGLAGSYEQYF. Here the CDR3 DNA reads TGTGCCAGCAGTGGCCTAGCGGGGTCCTACGAGCAGTACTTC.

The chain combines TRBV30 with TRBJ1-1, with D maybe TRBD1 (5 bases). V was clipped by 0 bases and J by 1 base, with 9 bases between them. The length of the CDR3 is 14 residues. Germline loops: CDR1 GTSNPN, CDR2 SVGIG (reference sequence). CDR3 nucleotide sequence: TGTGCCTGGAGTGTTCGACAGTCGAACACTGAAGCTTTCTTT. Its translation is CAWSVRQSNTEAFF.

J is TRBJ2-5 and V is TRBV19, with D possibly TRBD2 on 6 matching bases. Germline lookup yields CDR1 LNHDA and CDR2 SQIVND (reference sequence). Trimming took 10 bases from V and 1 from J, leaving 13 bases between them. The CDR3 is 13 residues long. CDR3: CATSGGVQETQYF. In DNA form, the CDR3 reads TGTGCCACGTCAGGAGGGGTCCAAGAGACCCAGTACTTC. The whole variable domain, filled in from reference TRBV19 and TRBJ2-5, reads DGGITQSPKYLFRKEGQNVTLSCEQNLNHDAMYWYRQDPGQGLRLIYYSQIVNDFQKGDIAEGYSVSREKKESFPLTVTSAQKNPTAFYLCATSGGVQETQYFGPGTRLLVL.

V usage is TRBV29-1 and J usage is TRBJ1-5; D may be TRBD1 (5 bases). Trimming stripped 4 bases from V and 3 bases from J, with 7 bases between. This CDR3 region has 12 residues. The germline gives CDR1 SQVTM, CDR2 ANQGSEA. CDR3 sequence (DNA): TGCAGCGTTGGACAGCTCAATCAGCCCCAGCATTTT. Its protein is CSVGQLNQPQHF.

In this sample, this clone turned up once. The chain joins TRBV15 to TRBJ1-5; D possibly corresponds to TRBD1 (5 bases). The V end was cut by 0 bases, the J end by 3 bases, with 9 bases between. Germline CDR1 LNHNV, CDR2 YYDKDF (reference sequence). This CDR3 is 15 amino acids long. As DNA, the CDR3 is TGTGCCACCAGCAGAGAGCGACAGCCCAATCAGCCCCAGCATTTT. Translating gives CATSRERQPNQPQHF. Based on the CDR3 plus reference TRBV15 and TRBJ1-5, the full variable domain is DAMVIQNPRYQVTQFGKPVTLSCSQTLNHNVMYWYQQKSSQAPKLLFHYYDKDFNNEADTPDNFQSRRPNTSFCFLDIRSPGLGDTAMYLCATSRERQPNQPQHFGDGTRLSIL.

The rearrangement links TRBV28 to TRBJ2-6; D might be TRBD2 (5 bases). This CDR3 spans 16 amino acids. Germline CDR1 reads MDHEN; CDR2 reads SYDVKM. Trimming removed 6 bases from V and 7 bases from J, with 19 bases in between. CDR3: CASRSSPGSGANVLTF. CDR3 bases: TGTGCCAGCAGATCGTCCCCGGGGAGTGGAGCCAACGTCCTGACTTTC.

The rearrangement joins TRBV7-9 to TRBJ1-5; possibly TRBD1 for D (5 bases). Germline CDR1 is SEHNR and CDR2 is FQNEAQ (reference sequence). Trimming took 5 bases from V and 1 from J, leaving 6 bases between them. The CDR3 extends over 13 amino acids. The CDR3 sequence: CASSRGSNQPQHF. For the CDR3, the DNA is TGTGCCAGCAGCAGGGGAAGCAATCAGCCCCAGCATTTT.

This chain links TRBV4-3 with TRBJ1-2; D is possibly TRBD1 (5 bases). The CDR3 sequence is 14 residues long. CDR1 and CDR2 (germline): LGHNA, YSLEER. V was pared by 0 bases and J by 1 base, with 6 bases between. In nucleotides, the CDR3 is TGCGCCAGCAGCCAAGAAGGACATAACTATGGCTACACCTTC. Protein product: CASSQEGHNYGYTF.

V usage is TRBV5-1 and J usage is TRBJ2-1; 9 positions agree with TRBD2. The CDR3 has 16 amino acids. V dropped 3 bases and J dropped 8; count of bases not matched to a gene: 12. From germline, CDR1 is SGHRS and CDR2 YFSETQ. The CDR3 DNA follows: TGCGCCAGCAGCTCTACCGGGACTAGCCTTTGGGATGAGCAGTTCTTC. As protein: CASSSTGTSLWDEQFF.

This clone was counted a single time. The chain employs TRBV2 and TRBJ1-5, with 7 bases lining up with TRBD1. The CDR3 has 14 residues. CDR1 SNHLY and CDR2 FYNNEI come from the germline V gene. With V trimmed by 2 bases and J by 6 bases, 4 bases remained unmatched. This CDR3 is CASSEWAGGQPQHF. The CDR3 DNA follows: TGTGCCAGCAGTGAATGGGCAGGGGGTCAGCCCCAGCATTTT.

This chain joins TRBV27 and TRBJ1-5; 7 bases agree with TRBD1. V shed 2 bases and J 6 bases; nucleotides not matched to a gene: 4. Germline V gene data show CDR1 as MNHEY and CDR2 as SMNVEV (reference sequence). The CDR3 covers 14 residues. The DNA of the CDR3 is TGTGCCAGCAGTTTAAGAGGGGGCGGTCAGCCCCAGCATTTT. This encodes CASSLRGGGQPQHF.

This chain connects TRBV28 to TRBJ2-7, with TRBD2 matching 8 bases. The CDR3 contains 15 residues. Losses at the gene ends were 6 bases for V and 2 bases for J; bases not matched to a gene: 9. Per germline, CDR1 MDHEN and CDR2 SYDVKM. The DNA for the CDR3 is TGTGCCAGCAGCCCAGGGCTAGCGGGCACCTACGAGCAGTACTTC. Protein sequence: CASSPGLAGTYEQYF.

This clone was detected a few times. The chain employs TRBV2 and TRBJ2-2; 7 positions match TRBD2. Germline V gene data show CDR1 as SNHLY and CDR2 as FYNNEI. V was clipped by 6 bases and J by 1 base; unmatched bases: 5. This CDR3 contains 15 residues. The chain's CDR3 is CASRGAGRNTGELFF. The CDR3 DNA reads TGTGCCAGCAGGGGAGCGGGAAGGAACACCGGGGAGCTGTTTTTT.